This TCR beta chain stems from a study of Graves' ophthalmopathy and Graves' hyperthyroidism. Looking at the study overall: Peripheral blood collection took place at initial diagnosis, before any treatment.

Whole-study results and caveats: Detection in blood was also observed for most expanded thyroid clonotypes above 0.001 frequency.

The length of the CDR3 is 14 residues. Germline CDR1 DFQATT, CDR2 SNEGSKA (reference sequence). J lost 0 bases, V lost 3 bases, and 5 bases had no gene match. This clonotype showed up many times. Its antigen is currently unknown. Transcripts of RNA were the source for amplifying TCR beta CDR3 regions. Investigators did first-round RT-PCR with HTBI primers, then second-round multiplex PCR. Each CDR3 protein is one row after TCRdb ran MiXCR on the multiplex PCR reads. The repertoire has hundreds of thousands of distinct CDR3 sequences, over 40% of them found once; the top ten carry around 3.3%. This chain links TRBV20-1 with TRBJ2-7, with 7 bases lining up with TRBD1. The TCR comes from an adult man with Graves' ophthalmopathy. Sequenced: peripheral blood. As DNA, the CDR3 is TGCAGTGCTAGTAGACAGGGAAACTCCTACGAGCAGTACTTC. Encoded protein: CSASRQGNSYEQYF.